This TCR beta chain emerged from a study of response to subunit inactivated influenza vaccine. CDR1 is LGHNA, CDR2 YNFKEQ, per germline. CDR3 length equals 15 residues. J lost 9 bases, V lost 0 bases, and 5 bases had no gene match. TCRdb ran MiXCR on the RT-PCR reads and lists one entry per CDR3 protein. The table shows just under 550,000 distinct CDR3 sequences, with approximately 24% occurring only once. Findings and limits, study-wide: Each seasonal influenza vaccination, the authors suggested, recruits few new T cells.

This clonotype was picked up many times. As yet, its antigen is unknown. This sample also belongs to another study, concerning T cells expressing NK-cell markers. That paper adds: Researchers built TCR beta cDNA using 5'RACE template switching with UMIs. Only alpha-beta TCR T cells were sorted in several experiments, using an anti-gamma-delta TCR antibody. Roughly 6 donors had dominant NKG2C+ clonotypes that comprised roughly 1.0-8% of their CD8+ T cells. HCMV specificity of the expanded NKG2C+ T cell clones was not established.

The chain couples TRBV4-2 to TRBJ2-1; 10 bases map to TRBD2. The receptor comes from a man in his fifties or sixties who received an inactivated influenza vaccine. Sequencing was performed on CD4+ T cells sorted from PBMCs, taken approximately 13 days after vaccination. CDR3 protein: CASSQDPSGSFEQFF. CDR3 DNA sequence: TGTGCCAGCAGCCAAGATCCTAGCGGGAGCTTTGAGCAGTTCTTC.